A selection of T cell receptor beta chains follows, all from one sample in a study of shared T cell receptors in the human thymus. Generated by immunoSEQ multiplex PCR, the TCRdb table keeps only in-frame clones and is missing some. The sample yields 700,000 or so clones, approximately 85% seen once. These data were likewise used in another study, on human thymus T cells.

The sample comprised thymocytes. Source of these receptors: a girl less than two years old with a congenital heart defect. Both conserved end residues are part of each CDR3. The D gene is left open where the match is weak. The size entry is marked missing in some rows and otherwise reads once, few, many or a size class.

D,size,V,J,DNA,CDR3
TRBD2,few,TRBV7-9,TRBJ2-2,TGTGCCAGCAGCTTACTTTCTAGCGGGACCGGGGAGCTGTTTTTT,CASSLLSSGTGELFF
-,-,TRBV18,TRBJ2-5,TGTGCCAGCTCACCACCGTCCGAAGAGACCCAGTACTTC,CASSPPSEETQYF
-,-,TRBV9,TRBJ1-5,TGTGCCAGCAGCGTAGGTCCTTATAGCAATCAGCCCCAGCATTTT,CASSVGPYSNQPQHF
TRBD1,-,TRBV2,TRBJ1-3,TGTGCCAGCAGACACCTCCCGGGACAGCGCTTTCTCTCTGGAAACACCATATATTTT,CASRHLPGQRFLSGNTIYF
TRBD1,-,TRBV19,TRBJ1-1,TGTGCCAGTAGTATAACCCGAGGTCCACAGGGGATGAACACTGAAGCTTTCTTT,CASSITRGPQGMNTEAFF
-,-,TRBV4-1,TRBJ1-3,TGCGCCAGCAGCCTACAGGGTTCTGGAAACACCATATATTTT,CASSLQGSGNTIYF
-,-,TRBV27,TRBJ1-2,TGTGCCAGCAGTTTTACCCCGACCCGGGGTGGCTACACCTTC,CASSFTPTRGGYTF
TRBD1,few,TRBV4-3,TRBJ1-2,TGCGCCAGCAGCTTCTACCGGGACAGGGGAAAGAAGGACTATGGCTACACCTTC,CASSFYRDRGKKDYGYTF
-,-,TRBV21-1,TRBJ1-5,TGTGCCAGCAGCAATAAGACAGGCTCTAATCAGCCCCAGCATTTT,CASSNKTGSNQPQHF
-,-,TRBV25-1,TRBJ1-6,TGTGCCAGCAGTGAAGACGGGACTCCCTATAATTCACCCCTCCACTTT,CASSEDGTPYNSPLHF
-,-,TRBV6-1,TRBJ2-6,TGTGCCAGCAGTGAAGCCCGGGAACCTGGGGCCAACGTCCTGACTTTC,CASSEAREPGANVLTF
TRBD1,few,TRBV7-9,TRBJ1-1,TGTGCCAGCAGCTTAGCGTACGGGACAGATTTTGAAGCTTTCTTT,CASSLAYGTDFEAFF
TRBD1,few,TRBV15,TRBJ1-2,TGTGCCACCAGCAGAAACCAGACAGGGGTGGGGTATGGCTACACCTTC,CATSRNQTGVGYGYTF
TRBD1,-,TRBV2,TRBJ1-1,TGTGCCAGCAGAGCCCGACAGGGGTTTAACACTGAAGCTTTCTTT,CASRARQGFNTEAFF
TRBD1,few,TRBV29-1,TRBJ1-3,TGCAGCGTCGAAAAAAACAGGGGTGGAAACACCATATATTTT,CSVEKNRGGNTIYF
TRBD1,few,TRBV28,TRBJ2-7,TGTGCCAGCAGTTTCCCGGGACAGAGATACGAGCAGTACTTC,CASSFPGQRYEQYF
TRBD1,-,TRBV4-3,TRBJ1-1,TGCGCCAGTTCCCCCGGGACAGGGGGCCCGTCACGGGGGGCTTTCTTT,CASSPGTGGPSRGAFF
-,-,TRBV6-5,TRBJ1-4,TGTGCCAGCACCTCTGCTGGGCGTCTGTTTTTT,CASTSAGRLFF
-,-,TRBV5-6,TRBJ1-4,TGTGCCAGCATACATGTCGTCAGGGGAGCAGGGGAAAAACTGTTTTTT,CASIHVVRGAGEKLFF
TRBD2,-,TRBV6-4,TRBJ2-1,TGTGCCAGCAGTGCACTAGCGGGCTCCTACAATGAGCAGTTCTTC,CASSALAGSYNEQFF
TRBD1,-,TRBV19,TRBJ1-2,TGTGCCAGTAGTACAACCTCCGGACAGGGAGGGTCTGGCATTGACTATGGCTACACCTTC,CASSTTSGQGGSGIDYGYTF
-,-,TRBV25-1,TRBJ2-5,TGTGCCAGCAGTGTGCGTCGTGATGAGACCCAGTACTTC,CASSVRRDETQYF
TRBD1,-,TRBV18,TRBJ1-2,TGTGCCAGCTCCCCAGGGACAGGGAACTATGGCTACACCTTC,CASSPGTGNYGYTF
TRBD1,-,TRBV29-1,TRBJ1-2,TGCAGCGTTTGGGACAGGGGGTTTCACCGCGGGGGAGCTAACTATGGCTACACCTTC,CSVWDRGFHRGGANYGYTF
-,-,TRBV4-3,TRBJ2-5,TGCGCCAGCAGCCGCGGGACAGAAGAGACCCAGTACTTC,CASSRGTEETQYF
TRBD2,-,TRBV4-1,TRBJ2-3,TGCGCCAGCAGCCAAGATAGCACTAGCGGGGGTGCTGACACAGATACGCAGTATTTT,CASSQDSTSGGADTDTQYF
-,-,TRBV5-4,TRBJ1-3,TGTGCCAGCAGCTTGGACACAGGGTCAAGCTCTGGAAACACCATATATTTT,CASSLDTGSSSGNTIYF
-,-,TRBV7-7,TRBJ2-5,TGTGCTAGCAGCTTAGGGGGGGACCTTCAACAAGAGACCCAGTACTTC,CASSLGGDLQQETQYF
TRBD1,-,TRBV11-2,TRBJ2-2,TGTGCCAGCAGCCCGACAGGGGTGGTGAACACCGGGGAGCTGTTTTTT,CASSPTGVVNTGELFF
-,-,TRBV5-6,TRBJ2-1,TGTGCCAGCAGCTTTACCTACAATGAGCAGTTCTTC,CASSFTYNEQFF
TRBD1,-,TRBV6-1,TRBJ1-2,TGTGCCAGCAGGATACAGGGGTGGGACTATGGCTACACCTTC,CASRIQGWDYGYTF
-,-,TRBV25-1,TRBJ1-5,TGTGCCAGCAGTGCAGAGACAGGAACAGGGAGCAATCAGCCCCAGCATTTT,CASSAETGTGSNQPQHF
-,once,TRBV7-9,TRBJ1-6,TGTGCCAGCAGCTTGCGGGACTACCGCCGAGGTTGGGATTCACCCCTCCACTTT,CASSLRDYRRGWDSPLHF
TRBD2,-,TRBV19,TRBJ2-5,TGTGCCAGTAGTCCCCCATTACAGCGGGGGCCCCCGAGAAATTCCCAGTACTTC,CASSPPLQRGPPRNSQYF
TRBD2,-,TRBV5-1,TRBJ2-1,TGCGCCAGCAGCATAGATCGGGAGGATGAGCAGTTCTTC,CASSIDREDEQFF
-,-,TRBV2,TRBJ1-6,TGTGCCAGCAGCCCCCACAGGAGCTCCTATAATTCACCCCTCCACTTT,CASSPHRSSYNSPLHF
-,-,TRBV5-5,TRBJ1-1,TGTGCCAGCAGCTTAGGCAGGGACACTGAAGCTTTCTTT,CASSLGRDTEAFF
TRBD1,-,TRBV6-5,TRBJ2-7,TGTGCCAGCCGGGACAGACGCTACGAGCAGTACTTC,CASRDRRYEQYF
-,once,TRBV11-2,TRBJ1-6,TGTGCCAGCACCAACCTCCCGGCGGATTCACCCCTCCACTTT,CASTNLPADSPLHF
TRBD1,few,TRBV19,TRBJ2-2,TGTGCCAGTAGTACCCCCGGGACAGGGGTGCCCGGGGAGCTGTTTTTT,CASSTPGTGVPGELFF
TRBD1,-,TRBV9,TRBJ1-2,TGTGCCAGCAGCGTAGGGCCGGGACAAGGGACAGCTAACTATGGCTACACCTTC,CASSVGPGQGTANYGYTF
-,-,TRBV5-5,TRBJ1-2,TGTGCCAGCAGCCACTGCCGGGGGGGTTGTGGCTACACCTTC,CASSHCRGGCGYTF